The T cell receptor beta chain described here comes from a study of T cells in Graves' hyperthyroidism and ophthalmopathy (dated by TCRdb to the late 2010s). Study-wide context: Peripheral blood samples were taken at initial diagnosis, before any treatment was given. A discovery cohort of approximately 97 patients, approximately 45 with Graves' ophthalmopathy and approximately 60 with stable Graves' hyperthyroidism, was used to find distinguishing TCR V-J signatures. Prospective prediction of ophthalmopathy was tested in an independent validation cohort consisting of fewer than 20 hyperthyroidism patients and some 16 patients who later progressed to ophthalmopathy. For training and testing, the 100 or so patients in the discovery cohort were randomly divided in a 7:3 ratio. In addition, the study compared T-cell repertoires in thyroid tissue and in blood from about 6 Graves' hyperthyroidism patients. Following sampling, methimazole starting at 30 mg daily was given to hyperthyroidism patients, and high-dose intravenous methylprednisolone was given to ophthalmopathy patients. TCR Vbeta CDR3 sequencing of 120 to 150 peripheral blood samples (roughly 43 ophthalmopathy, 75 or so hyperthyroidism and approximately 17 progressor patients) is reported in the paper.

Stable Graves' hyperthyroidism was defined as no progression to ophthalmopathy during 18 months of follow-up. The hyperthyroidism patients were between 18 and 65 years old and newly diagnosed, with a disease duration of less than 2 months. Patients with uncontrolled infections, other autoimmune diseases, pregnancy or lactation were excluded. Diagnoses were based on clinical symptoms, serum thyroxine and TRAb, thyroid ultrasound and orbital computed tomography. PBMCs were separated from 10 ml of fresh peripheral blood using Ficoll-Paque density gradient centrifugation. Total RNA was extracted using Trizol reagent, and RNA quality was assessed on an Agilent 2100 Bioanalyzer. V sheds 1 base and J sheds 7 bases, leaving 11 bases between their ends. Measured from the cysteine to the phenylalanine, the CDR3 is 14 residues long. CDR3 DNA only is kept here, 42 bases in frame from base 1. The germline V gene encodes CDR1 MNHNS and CDR2 SASEGT.

Study-wide conclusions, independent of this receptor: A model built on a 13 V-J signature distinguished ophthalmopathy from stable hyperthyroidism, reaching approximately 89% sensitivity and about 81% specificity in cross-validation and 80%/75% in testing. Sample size was not statistically predetermined, and investigators were not blinded to group allocation. In validation, progression to ophthalmopathy was predicted by the model with 70.59% sensitivity and roughly 76% specificity, a median of about 6 months before onset. Blood samples also contained most of the expanded thyroid clonotypes (frequency above 0.001), which suggests that blood repertoires may reflect thyroid immune responses.

TCR beta CDR3 regions were amplified from RNA transcripts. The first round of RT-PCR for the TCR CDR3 was performed with the HTBI primer set and the Qiagen OneStep RT-PCR kit. A second multiplex PCR round built the libraries, followed by size selection and purification. The libraries were sequenced on an Illumina HiSeq2000 using paired-end 100 bp reads. As for the authors' bioinformatics: Raw data were processed with SOAPnuke, discarding reads with adapters, uncalled bases, mean Phred below 15, or no exact constant-primer or identifier match. High-quality paired reads were merged with COPE v1.2.5, and unique nucleotide sequences were defined as clonotypes. Clonotypes were aligned to IMGT TRBV, TRBD and TRBJ reference segments using MiTCR v1.1. The analysis was restricted to V-J combinations with a frequency above 0.0001, which together covered 99% to 99.2% of the repertoires. The TCS score was defined as F50 (clonal expansion) divided by E x V (chaos), with BLOSUM62-based TCRdist calculated between CDR3 peptides within each V-J. Welch's t-statistics and random forest reduced around 550 V-J features to roughly 13, which were used in a naive Bayes classifier (R e1071). TCRdb reworked the public reads: Q25 trimming with fastp, MiXCR clone assembly, productive beta chains retained. When rows share a CDR3 protein, they turn into one entry using the most common DNA and genes. TCRdb, not the original authors, processed these V and J calls. The sample includes a few hundred thousand distinct CDR3 sequences, with under 15% observed a single time. The ten largest clones take up 32% of the sample.

This clonotype was found a few times. Its antigen is unknown. The input lacks base qualities; no much larger clone sits a single base away. Recombination joined TRBV6-1 with TRBJ1-5; too little of a D gene remains to name it. Sequenced input: blood. The TCR comes from a woman in her twenties or thirties with Graves' hyperthyroidism. This receptor has the CDR3 CASSEDGWGQPQHF. The DNA sequence is given as TGTGCCAGCAGTGAAGATGGATGGGGACAGCCCCAGCATTTT.